The source of this TCR beta chain is a study of cytomegalovirus exposure and HLA in healthy donors. PCR involved 60 Vbeta and 13 Jbeta primers. Produced via immunoSEQ multiplex PCR; TCRdb's table is partial and in-frame only. The profile shows approximately 100,000 clones, under 80% of them singletons. Regarding the study as a whole: The majority of CMV-associated TCR beta chains were reported as apparently HLA-restricted in a later analysis.

The CDR3 has 14 residues. From germline, CDR1 is SGHKS and CDR2 YYEKEE (reference sequence). V shed 5 bases, J shed 0 bases, and the junction held 1 base outside the gene matches. Regarding this clone: What it binds is not known.

The rearrangement joins TRBV5-5 to TRBJ2-7; the match to TRBD2 covers 11 bases. Sequencing was carried out using PBMCs. The sequence came from a woman in her forties or fifties in good health and CMV-seropositive. The CDR3 nucleotides are TGTGCCAGCAGGACTAGCGGGGACTCCTACGAGCAGTACTTC. Translated, it gives CASRTSGDSYEQYF.